The 26 T cell receptor beta chains presented below share a single source sample, sequenced in a study of blood T cell repertoires in COVID-19. TCRdb's copy holds only in-frame clones and misses some; the assay was immunoSEQ multiplex PCR. The repertoire holds around 16,000 clones, roughly 86% seen once, with 52% in the top ten. Sequencing used peripheral blood. The receptors here all came from a man in his 60s with acute or convalescent COVID-19.

The chain joins TRBV24-1 to TRBJ1-1; 9 bases agree with TRBD1. Germline-derived CDR1 and CDR2 are KGHDR and SFDVKD. Trimming took 5 bases from V and 6 from J; bases not matched to a gene: 9. CDR3 size: 15 residues. This CDR3 is CATSATGTGKPEAFF. The CDR3 coding sequence is TGTGCCACCAGTGCTACCGGGACAGGGAAACCTGAAGCTTTCTTT.

This chain joins TRBV7-2 and TRBJ2-1; TRBD1 matches 9 bases. CDR3 length: 17 residues. Germline loops: CDR1 SGHTA, CDR2 FQGNSA. J was trimmed by 7 bases and V by 4 bases; bases with no gene match: 14. Written as DNA, the CDR3 is TGTGCCAGCAGCTCCCAACGACAGGGGGGGGTATGGAATGAGCAGTTCTTC. It codes for CASSSQRQGGVWNEQFF.

Here the CDR3 DNA reads TGTGCCAGCAGCGCGGGACTTGCCACCGGGGAGCTGTTTTTT. Protein product: CASSAGLATGELFF. The V gene is TRBV7-3, the J gene TRBJ2-2, with D perhaps matching TRBD2 (6 bases). The germline V gene has CDR1 SGHTA and CDR2 FQGTGA. The CDR3 has 14 residues. V lost 5 bases and J lost 4, with 11 bases in between.

This clone appeared a few times. This chain uses TRBV2 with TRBJ1-3; D call uncertain. Germline V gene data show CDR1 as SNHLY and CDR2 as FYNNEI. With 6 bases removed from V and 2 bases from J, the gap between germline ends came to 17 bases. The length of the CDR3 is 16 residues. CDR3: CASRLPGREAGNTIYF. The CDR3 nucleotides read TGTGCCAGCAGATTACCTGGGAGGGAAGCTGGAAACACCATATATTTT.

The CDR3 nucleotides are TGTGCCAGCAGCTTAAGTGGAGGTTCGAACTACGAGCAGTACTTC. This encodes CASSLSGGSNYEQYF. The V call is TRBV7-2, the J call TRBJ2-7, with D possibly matching TRBD2 (5 bases). Trimming removed 2 bases from V and 3 bases from J, with 14 bases in between. CDR3 length equals 15 residues. Germline V gene lookup returns CDR1 SGHTA and CDR2 FQGNSA.

The chain combines TRBV7-2 with TRBJ2-5, with 8 nucleotides matching TRBD1. V shed 4 bases and J 4 bases; nucleotides not matched to a gene: 11. The CDR3 consists of 16 residues. The germline V gene has CDR1 SGHTA and CDR2 FQGNSA. The CDR3 region has the DNA TGTGCCAGCAGCTACGGGACGACAGGGGCGAGAGAGACCCAGTACTTC. This gives the protein CASSYGTTGARETQYF.

This chain connects TRBV4-1 to TRBJ2-2; 7 positions match TRBD2. The germline gives CDR1 MGHRA, CDR2 YSYEKL. This CDR3 spans 17 amino acids. The trim removed 4 bases at V and 4 bases at J, leaving 12 bases unmatched. CDR3 protein: CASSPTDGGFGTGELFF. The DNA for the CDR3 is TGCGCCAGCAGCCCTACAGACGGGGGGTTTGGCACCGGGGAGCTGTTTTTT.

This rearrangement joins TRBV4-2 to TRBJ2-2; D gene unclear. Trimming removed 0 bases at V and 9 bases at J, with 14 bases between. The CDR3 covers 15 residues. Germline loops: CDR1 LGHNA, CDR2 YNFKEQ. CDR3 residues: CASSQDTTRSWELFF. The CDR3 coding sequence is TGTGCCAGCAGCCAAGATACGACTCGCTCTTGGGAGCTGTTTTTT.

The chain combines TRBV6-1 with TRBJ2-1; D is unresolved. This CDR3 contains 12 residues. Trimming stripped 3 bases from V and 9 bases from J, with 9 bases between. Germline V CDR1 and CDR2: MNHNS, SASEGT. The DNA of the CDR3 is TGTGCCAGCAGTGAGTCCCTCGTTGAGCAGTTCTTC. As protein: CASSESLVEQFF.

The chain's CDR3 is CASSGAQADHPNTGELFF. The CDR3 region has the DNA TGTGCCAGTAGTGGGGCTCAGGCCGACCACCCGAACACCGGGGAGCTGTTTTTT. The gene calls are TRBV19 and TRBJ2-2; TRBD1 is a possible D gene (5 bases). The V end lost 5 bases, the J end lost 0 bases, and 19 bases lay between the germline ends. The CDR3 has 18 amino acids. In germline, CDR1 is LNHDA, CDR2 SQIVND (reference sequence).

The chain has TRBV29-1 and TRBJ1-1; D is unresolved. Looked up from germline, CDR1 is SQVTM and CDR2 is ANQGSEA. The CDR3 consists of 13 residues. V gave up 7 bases and J gave up 0 bases, with 12 bases separating them. DNA of the CDR3: TGCAGCGGGACTGCCGACTTGAACACTGAAGCTTTCTTT. This sequence encodes CSGTADLNTEAFF.

As regards this clone: A junction boundary mismatches the germline segment, possibly from a read error. This rearrangement joins TRBV28 to TRBJ2-7; the match to TRBD1 covers 7 bases. The CDR3 covers 13 residues. Germline assignment: CDR1 MDHEN and CDR2 SYDVKM. The CDR3: CASSLGTVTNLHF. For the CDR3, the DNA is TGTGCCAGCAGTTTAGGGACAGTTACTAATCTGCACTTC.

V usage is TRBV9 and J usage is TRBJ1-2; weak D call: TRBD1 (6 bases). Germline lookup yields CDR1 SGDLS and CDR2 YYNGEE. Trimming took 3 bases from V and 8 from J, leaving 11 bases between them. The CDR3 runs to 12 residues. The CDR3 bases are TGTGCCAGCAGCGCACAGGGAAGGGGCTACACCTTC. This encodes CASSAQGRGYTF.

The chain couples TRBV7-3 to TRBJ2-7; a weak D match, TRBD1 (6 bases). Trimming took off 1 base at V and 4 bases at J, with 14 bases between the two ends. The CDR3 length is 15 residues. CDR1 and CDR2 (germline): SGHTA, FQGTGA. CDR3 sequence reads: CASSLSWGLGYEQYF. CDR3 bases: TGTGCCAGCAGCTTAAGTTGGGGGCTCGGGTACGAGCAGTACTTC.

This sequence joins TRBV29-1 and TRBJ2-1, with TRBD2 matching over 11 bases. Germline assignment: CDR1 SQVTM and CDR2 ANQGSEA. The CDR3 contains 14 residues. Trimming took 4 bases from V and 4 from J; bases not matched to a gene: 3. The CDR3 bases are TGCAGCGTTGCGACTAGCGGGGATTACAATGAGCAGTTCTTC. This codes for CSVATSGDYNEQFF.

This clone has a single count. The rearrangement links TRBV11-2 to TRBJ2-1; possible D gene TRBD1, 6 bases. Trimming took 1 base from V and 5 from J, leaving 9 bases between them. Germline V gene lookup returns CDR1 SGHAT and CDR2 FQNNGV. This CDR3 spans 14 amino acids. Written as DNA, the CDR3 is TGTGCCAGCAGCTTAGGGGGGCCTCACAATGAGCAGTTCTTC. The encoded protein is CASSLGGPHNEQFF.

The chain carries TRBV6-1 and TRBJ2-6; tentatively, D is TRBD1 (5 bases). CDR1 MNHNS and CDR2 SASEGT come from the germline V gene. This CDR3 has 16 amino acids. V dropped 4 bases and J dropped 0 bases, with 10 bases sitting between them. CDR3 residues: CASSAGHYSGANVLTF. The CDR3 DNA is TGTGCCAGCAGTGCCGGACACTACTCTGGGGCCAACGTCCTGACTTTC.

The CDR3 nucleotides read TGTGCCAGCAGCGTAGAGGCTAGCGCCACCGGGGAGCTGTTTTTT. This encodes CASSVEASATGELFF. V usage is TRBV9 and J usage is TRBJ2-2, with a weak D call TRBD2 (6 bases). CDR1 is SGDLS, CDR2 YYNGEE, per germline. The CDR3 length is 15 residues. V lost 0 bases to trimming and J lost 4 bases, with 10 bases between them.

V usage is TRBV28 and J usage is TRBJ1-2; 8 bases align to TRBD1. V shed 5 bases, J shed 4 bases, and the junction held 6 bases outside the gene matches. CDR1 and CDR2 (germline): MDHEN, SYDVKM. This CDR3 is built from 14 residues. The CDR3 DNA is TGTGCCAGCAGTCCCCCGGACAGGGTCTATGGCTACACCTTC. It encodes CASSPPDRVYGYTF.

V gene TRBV5-1 combines with J gene TRBJ2-6, with D possibly matching TRBD1 (5 bases). There are 15 residues in the CDR3. Germline V gives CDR1 SGHRS, CDR2 YFSETQ. Trimming took off 0 bases at V and 4 bases at J, with 8 bases between the two ends. CDR3 nucleotide sequence: TGCGCCAGCAGCTTGGAGGGGTCCGGGGCCAACGTCCTGACTTTC. Its translation: CASSLEGSGANVLTF.

The rearrangement links TRBV3-1 (or the pseudogene TRBV3-2) to TRBJ1-1, with D perhaps matching TRBD1 (6 bases). The germline V and J ends were trimmed by 4 bases and 4 bases, with 10 bases remaining between them. The CDR3 runs to 13 residues. Germline-derived CDR1 and CDR2 are LGHDT and YNNKEL (reference sequence). The CDR3 nucleotides read TGTGCCAGCAGCCTCGACAGGACCACTGAAGCTTTCTTT. Translating gives CASSLDRTTEAFF.

The rearrangement links TRBV15 to TRBJ1-6; 10 bases agree with TRBD1. The CDR3 runs to 16 residues. Germline CDR1 is LNHNV and CDR2 is YYDKDF (reference sequence). The trim removed 6 bases at V and 8 bases at J, leaving 10 bases unmatched. The CDR3 DNA reads as TGTGCCACCAGAGCCAGGGACAGGGGTAATCATTCACCCCTCCACTTT. Translation gives CATRARDRGNHSPLHF.

The V call is TRBV7-2, the J call TRBJ2-3, with a possible D match to TRBD1 (6 bases). The CDR3 consists of 15 residues. The germline V and J ends were trimmed by 4 bases and 2 bases, with 13 bases remaining between them. Germline CDR1 and CDR2: SGHTA and FQGNSA. The CDR3 region has the DNA TGTGCCAGCAGCTCGACAGGAGAGTACACAGATACGCAGTATTTT. Residues: CASSSTGEYTDTQYF. Looking up the rest from reference TRBV7-2 and TRBJ2-3 gives the full variable domain: GAGVSQSPSNKVTEKGKDVELRCDPISGHTALYWYRQSLGQGLEFLIYFQGNSAPDKSGLPSDRFSAERTGGSVSTLTIQRTQQEDSAVYLCASSSTGEYTDTQYFGPGTRLTVL.

This clone was seen a few times. The gene calls are TRBV6-6 and TRBJ1-1, with 7 bases lining up with TRBD1. Germline loops: CDR1 MNHNY, CDR2 SVGAGI (reference sequence). After removal of 7 bases from V and 2 bases from J, the junction contained 7 bases not matched to a gene. There are 14 residues in the CDR3. The CDR3: CASTLDRDNTEAFF. In DNA form, the CDR3 reads TGTGCCAGCACCTTAGACAGGGACAACACTGAAGCTTTCTTT.

The chain has TRBV30 and TRBJ2-7; D possibly corresponds to TRBD2 (6 bases). Germline values: CDR1 GTSNPN, CDR2 SVGIG (reference sequence). CDR3 size: 14 residues. Trimming removed 0 bases from V and 0 bases from J, with 9 bases in between. The CDR3 DNA reads TGTGCCTGGAGTGTTGGGGGGAGCTCCTACGAGCAGTACTTC. This gives the protein CAWSVGGSSYEQYF.

The chain employs TRBV9 and TRBJ1-2; D possibly corresponds to TRBD1 (5 bases). V lost 4 bases to trimming and J lost 4 bases, with 11 bases between them. The CDR3 totals 13 residues. Germline V gene data show CDR1 as SGDLS and CDR2 as YYNGEE. CDR3 amino acids: CASSPTGTYGYTF. The CDR3, as DNA: TGTGCCAGCAGCCCAACAGGAACCTATGGCTACACCTTC. Complete variable domain (other parts from reference TRBV9 and TRBJ1-2): DSGVTQTPKHLITATGQRVTLRCSPRSGDLSVYWYQQSLDQGLQFLIQYYNGEERAKGNILERFSAQQFPDLHSELNLSSLELGDSALYFCASSPTGTYGYTFGSGTRLTVV.